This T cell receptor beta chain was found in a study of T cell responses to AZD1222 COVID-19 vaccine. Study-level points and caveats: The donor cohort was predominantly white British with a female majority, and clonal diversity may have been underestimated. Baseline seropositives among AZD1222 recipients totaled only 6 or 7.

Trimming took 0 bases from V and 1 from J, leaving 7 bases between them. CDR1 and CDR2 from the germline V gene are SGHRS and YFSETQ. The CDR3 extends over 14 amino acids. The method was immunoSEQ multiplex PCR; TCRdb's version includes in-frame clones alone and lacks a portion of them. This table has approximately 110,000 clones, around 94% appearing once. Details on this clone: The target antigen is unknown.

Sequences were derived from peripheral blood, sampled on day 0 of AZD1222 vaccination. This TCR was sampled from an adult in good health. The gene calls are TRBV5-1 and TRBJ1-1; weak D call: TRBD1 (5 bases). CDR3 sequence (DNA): TGCGCCAGCAGCTTGGCCGACAGGAACACTGAAGCTTTCTTT. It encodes CASSLADRNTEAFF.